The next 25 T cell receptor beta chains were all read from a single sample in a study of CD8+CD57+ T cells in acquired aplastic anemia. The use of genomic DNA as template underpinned the TCR beta VDJ and CDR3 profiling. TCRdb called the reads again in MiXCR, with one record for every CDR3 protein. This sample carries under 250,000 distinct CDR3 sequences, roughly 35% of them seen once, and the ten largest clones take roughly 1.1%. Material for sequencing was sorted CD4+, CD8+, or CD8+CD57+ T cells (not recorded which) from PBMCs. The receptor source for this set is a human donor in good health, serving as a control.

This clonotype was picked up many times. The chain uses TRBV7-9 and TRBJ1-1; D is uncertain. Germline assignment: CDR1 SEHNR and CDR2 FQNEAQ (reference sequence). CDR3 length: 11 amino acids. V was pared by 8 bases and J by 2 bases, with 6 bases between. Here the CDR3 DNA reads TGTGCCAGCGCTCGAAACACTGAAGCTTTCTTT. Translated: CASARNTEAFF.

This rearrangement joins TRBV15 to TRBJ1-2, with 8 bases aligning to TRBD1. The CDR3 loop spans 16 amino acids. Trimming cost V 0 bases and J 7 bases; bases outside gene matches: 10. Germline-derived CDR1 and CDR2 are LNHNV and YYDKDF (reference sequence). CDR3 region: CATSRDYGQGGVGYTF. In DNA, the CDR3 is TGTGCCACCAGCAGAGATTATGGACAGGGCGGCGTTGGCTACACCTTC.

This clonotype was seen once. This sequence joins TRBV20-1 and TRBJ1-1; 9 positions match TRBD1. The CDR3 covers 15 residues. V lost 1 base, J lost 8 bases, and 11 bases stayed unmatched. Germline CDR1 is DFQATT and CDR2 is SNEGSKA (reference sequence). In DNA form, the CDR3 reads TGCAGTGCTAGAGTACAGGACAGGGGAGACGTCGAAGCTTTCTTT. This gives the protein CSARVQDRGDVEAFF.

This clonotype has ten or more counts. This sequence joins TRBV9 and TRBJ1-3; 10 bases are a match to TRBD1. The V gene end was trimmed by 4 bases and the J gene end by 0 bases; junction bases not matched to a gene: 7. The CDR3 runs to 17 residues. Looked up from germline, CDR1 is SGDLS and CDR2 is YYNGEE. CDR3 protein: CASSPYDRGPSGNTIYF. The CDR3 coding sequence is TGTGCCAGCAGCCCTTATGACAGGGGGCCCTCTGGAAACACCATATATTTT. The full variable domain, with the rest looked up from reference TRBV9 and TRBJ1-3, is DSGVTQTPKHLITATGQRVTLRCSPRSGDLSVYWYQQSLDQGLQFLIQYYNGEERAKGNILERFSAQQFPDLHSELNLSSLELGDSALYFCASSPYDRGPSGNTIYFGEGSWLTVV.

Ten or more counts support this clonotype. The V call is TRBV2, the J call TRBJ1-2; 8 bases map to TRBD1. J lost 3 bases, V lost 6 bases, and 3 bases had no gene match. The CDR3 sequence is 13 residues long. Looked up from germline, CDR1 is SNHLY and CDR2 is FYNNEI. The CDR3 is CASSPTGDYGYTF. CDR3 nucleotides: TGTGCCAGCAGCCCGACAGGGGACTATGGCTACACCTTC. The whole variable domain, filled in from reference TRBV2 and TRBJ1-2, reads EPEVTQTPSHQVTQMGQEVILRCVPISNHLYFYWYRQILGQKVEFLVSFYNNEISEKSEIFDDQFSVERPDGSNFTLKIRSTKLEDSAMYFCASSPTGDYGYTFGSGTRLTVV.

This clonotype came up once. This chain links TRBV2 with TRBJ1-5, with D possibly TRBD1 on 5 matching bases. This CDR3 has 13 amino acids. Germline-derived CDR1 and CDR2 are SNHLY and FYNNEI. V was shortened by 3 bases and J by 4 bases, with 7 bases between the two germline ends. CDR3: CASSETVNQPQHF. The CDR3 DNA sequence: TGTGCCAGCAGTGAGACAGTTAATCAGCCCCAGCATTTT.

The V and J genes are TRBV3-1 and TRBJ1-4, with D unresolved. The germline V gene encodes CDR1 LGHDT and CDR2 YNNKEL (reference sequence). The ends were cut back, 4 bases at V and 3 bases at J, with 15 bases in the middle. This CDR3 spans 16 amino acids. The CDR3 sequence: CASSRQPGKSNEKLFF. In nucleotides, the CDR3 is TGTGCCAGCAGCCGACAACCGGGGAAATCTAATGAAAAACTGTTTTTT.

This rearrangement joins TRBV5-1 to TRBJ2-3; TRBD1 might be the D (6 bases). The ends were cut back, 4 bases at V and 1 base at J, with 16 bases in the middle. Germline assignment: CDR1 SGHRS and CDR2 YFSETQ. This CDR3 is 16 amino acids long. CDR3 DNA: TGCGCCAGCAGCCAATTCGTCAGGGGAGGCACAGATACGCAGTATTTT. Translating it yields CASSQFVRGGTDTQYF.

The chain couples TRBV11-1 to TRBJ2-2; 13 bases are a match to TRBD2. Germline trimming cut 5 bases from V and 2 bases from J; bases unmatched to any gene: 8. Germline CDR1 SGHAT, CDR2 FQDESV (reference sequence). CDR3 length equals 18 residues. The CDR3 DNA reads as TGTGCCAGCAGCGAACTAGCGGGAGGGCGGGGAAACACCGGGGAGCTGTTTTTT. Translation: CASSELAGGRGNTGELFF. The full variable domain, with the rest looked up from reference TRBV11-1 and TRBJ2-2, is EAEVAQSPRYKITEKSQAVAFWCDPISGHATLYWYRQILGQGPELLVQFQDESVVDDSQLPKDRFSAERLKGVDSTLKIQPAELGDSAMYLCASSELAGGRGNTGELFFGEGSRLTVL.

This chain uses TRBV19 with TRBJ1-2; D is uncertain. V lost 9 bases, J lost 4 bases, and 15 bases lay in between. This CDR3 has 13 residues. Germline CDR1 is LNHDA and CDR2 is SQIVND (reference sequence). The CDR3 region is CASATLGSYGYTF. CDR3 nucleotides: TGTGCCAGCGCTACTCTGGGAAGCTATGGCTACACCTTC.

Only a few counts were recorded for this clonotype. The rearrangement links TRBV24-1 to TRBJ1-6; a weak D match, TRBD1 (6 bases). The V end was cut by 12 bases, the J end by 9 bases, with 20 bases between. The CDR3 totals 14 residues. CDR1 is KGHDR and CDR2 is SFDVKD in the germline V gene. CDR3 DNA sequence: TGTGCCGCGGATGAAACACAGGGAGTTTCACCCCTCCACTTT. Amino acid sequence: CAADETQGVSPLHF.

For this clonotype: A single base separates this from a much larger clone, so it may be a read error. This chain joins TRBV14 and TRBJ1-2; the D is unclear. Trimming removed 1 base at V and 8 bases at J, with 14 bases between. The CDR3 is made up of 14 amino acids. Looked up from germline, CDR1 is SGHDN and CDR2 is FVKESK. In DNA, the CDR3 is TGTGCCAGCAGCCAAGGTTTGGGGTATCACGGCTACACCTTC. Translating gives CASSQGLGYHGYTF.

The DNA of the CDR3 is TGTGCCAGCAGCGGACAGGGTGTAAGCGAGCAGTACTTC. Protein product: CASSGQGVSEQYF. This rearrangement joins TRBV2 to TRBJ2-7; 8 nucleotides match TRBD1. Germline V CDR1 and CDR2: SNHLY, FYNNEI. The V segment lost 6 bases and the J segment 6 bases; nucleotides outside the gene matches: 7. CDR3 length equals 13 residues. Full variable domain (outside the CDR3, taken from reference TRBV2 and TRBJ2-7): EPEVTQTPSHQVTQMGQEVILRCVPISNHLYFYWYRQILGQKVEFLVSFYNNEISEKSEIFDDQFSVERPDGSNFTLKIRSTKLEDSAMYFCASSGQGVSEQYFGPGTRLTVT.

This clonotype was seen ten or more times. The V call is TRBV5-1, the J call TRBJ1-6; 7 positions agree with TRBD1. The V gene end was trimmed by 3 bases and the J gene end by 8 bases; junction bases not matched to a gene: 11. Germline V gene data show CDR1 as SGHRS and CDR2 as YFSETQ. The CDR3 has 16 residues. CDR3 sequence reads: CASSSERQGHDSPLHF. In DNA form, the CDR3 reads TGCGCCAGCAGCTCCGAGCGACAGGGTCACGATTCACCCCTCCACTTT.

Remarks on this clonotype: One end of the junction does not line up with germline, which may come from a read error. The V call is TRBV28, the J call TRBJ2-7; perhaps TRBD2 as D (6 bases). Per the germline V gene, CDR1 is MDHEN and CDR2 is SYDVKM. The CDR3 runs 16 residues. The CDR3: CASRLPTLRGDYEQYF. The CDR3 nucleotides read TGTGCCAGCCGTTTACCGACCTTGCGGGGTGACTACGAGCAGTACTTC.

The chain uses TRBV29-1 and TRBJ2-5; 8 bases are a match to TRBD1. In germline, CDR1 is SQVTM, CDR2 ANQGSEA. This CDR3 is 12 amino acids long. Trimming at V came to 8 bases and at J to 4 bases, leaving 6 bases not matched to a gene. CDR3 nucleotide sequence: TGCAGCACTCGTACAGGGGGAGAGACCCAGTACTTC. This codes for CSTRTGGETQYF. The full variable domain, with the rest looked up from reference TRBV29-1 and TRBJ2-5, is SAVISQKPSRDICQRGTSLTIQCQVDSQVTMMFWYRQQPGQSLTLIATANQGSEATYESGFVIDKFPISRPNLTFSTLTVSNMSPEDSSIYLCSTRTGGETQYFGPGTRLLVL.

Remarks on this clonotype: This could be a read error, since a much larger clone is one nucleotide away. The rearrangement uses TRBV6-2 or TRBV6-3 and TRBJ1-2, with TRBD1 as a possible D gene (6 bases). This CDR3 region has 15 residues. Germline CDR1 MNHEY, CDR2 SVGEGT. CDR3 DNA sequence: TGTGCCAGCAGTTACAGCTCGAAGGGGGGCATTGGCCACACCTTC. Translated, it gives CASSYSSKGGIGHTF.

The table lists this clonotype with many counts. The CDR3 spells CASSQVFRDRDYEQYF. The CDR3 DNA reads TGCGCCAGCAGCCAAGTTTTTCGAGACAGGGACTACGAGCAGTACTTC. The J gene is TRBJ2-7, the V gene TRBV4-1, with 7 bases fitting TRBD1. This CDR3 has 16 residues. V shed 1 base, J shed 3 bases, and the junction held 9 bases outside the gene matches. Germline lookup yields CDR1 MGHRA and CDR2 YSYEKL.

The chain employs TRBV2 and TRBJ1-1; maybe TRBD1 (5 bases). In germline, CDR1 is SNHLY, CDR2 FYNNEI. V dropped 5 bases and J dropped 0 bases, with 7 bases sitting between them. CDR3 size: 13 residues. The CDR3 DNA is TGTGCCAGCAGTCGACAGATGAACACTGAAGCTTTCTTT. Encoded protein: CASSRQMNTEAFF.

This clonotype was seen a single time. This chain links TRBV29-1 with TRBJ2-1; TRBD1 might be the D (5 bases). Germline V gene lookup returns CDR1 SQVTM and CDR2 ANQGSEA. Trimming stripped 7 bases from V and 7 bases from J, with 11 bases between. The CDR3 loop spans 11 amino acids. In DNA form, the CDR3 reads TGCAGCGGTACGAAGGGGAATGAGCAGTTCTTC. Its translation: CSGTKGNEQFF.

In its sample, this clonotype was seen many times. The chain couples TRBV5-1 to TRBJ2-7, with 8 nucleotides matching TRBD2. This CDR3 contains 15 residues. Germline V lookup: CDR1 SGHRS, CDR2 YFSETQ. V dropped 5 bases and J dropped 5; count of bases not matched to a gene: 12. The CDR3 here is CASRRFSGMSDEQYF. CDR3 sequence (DNA): TGCGCCAGCAGACGCTTTAGCGGGATGAGCGACGAGCAGTACTTC. The whole variable domain, remainder taken from reference TRBV5-1 and TRBJ2-7, is KAGVTQTPRYLIKTRGQQVTLSCSPISGHRSVSWYQQTPGQGLQFLFEYFSETQRNKGNFPGRFSGRQFSNSRSEMNVSTLELGDSALYLCASRRFSGMSDEQYFGPGTRLTVT.

This clonotype was observed a handful of times. The chain has TRBV4-1 and TRBJ2-1; D is unresolved. There are 17 residues in the CDR3. V was cut by 6 bases and J by 3 bases, with 21 bases left in between. Germline CDR1 reads MGHRA; CDR2 reads YSYEKL. CDR3 DNA sequence: TGCGCCAGCAGTTTGGGTAGAGGCGGCACACGCTACAATGAGCAGTTCTTC. Amino acids: CASSLGRGGTRYNEQFF.

About this clonotype: A read error may explain this, as a much larger clone is one base away. The V gene is TRBV19, the J gene TRBJ1-2; D is perhaps TRBD1 (6 bases). The CDR3 sequence is 16 residues long. Germline assignment: CDR1 LNHDA and CDR2 SQIVND (reference sequence). With 5 bases removed from V and 5 bases from J, the gap between germline ends came to 21 bases. CDR3: CASSVHGGAIRYGYTF. The CDR3 region has the DNA TGTGCCAGTAGTGTACACGGGGGCGCGATAAGGTATGGCTACACCTTC. The full variable domain, its missing parts supplied by reference TRBV19 and TRBJ1-2, is DGGITQSPKYLFRKEGQNVTLSCEQNLNHDAMYWYRQDPGQGLRLIYYSQIVNDFQKGDIAEGYSVSREKKESFPLTVTSAQKNPTAFYLCASSVHGGAIRYGYTFGSGTRLTVV.

The table lists this clonotype with a count of one. The chain couples TRBV19 to TRBJ2-7; D not certain. V dropped 6 bases and J dropped 0 bases, with 15 bases sitting between them. Germline V gives CDR1 LNHDA, CDR2 SQIVND (reference sequence). The CDR3 is made up of 15 amino acids. The CDR3 DNA is TGTGCCAGTAGGGGTGCACCTCCGTGCTCCTACGAGCAGTACTTC. Residues: CASRGAPPCSYEQYF.

The table lists this clonotype with many counts. The chain carries TRBV10-3 and TRBJ2-7; D is possibly TRBD1 or TRBD2 (5 bases each). Trimming cost V 4 bases and J 2 bases, with 24 bases left between them. Germline loops: CDR1 ENHRY, CDR2 SYGVKD. The CDR3 totals 18 residues. The CDR3 protein is CAISGQGSRTGAPYEQYF. The DNA for the CDR3 is TGTGCCATCAGTGGGCAGGGATCACGGACTGGCGCTCCCTACGAGCAGTACTTC.